This T cell receptor beta chain was recovered during a study of PD-L1 blockade in urothelial cancer. About the research overall: Intravenous atezolizumab, 1,200 mg every 3 weeks, was begun by patients around 2014.

Time point in this sample: pretreatment peripheral blood. Here immunoSEQ multiplex PCR was the method, and the copy in TCRdb shows in-frame clones only, minus some. The table has roughly 90,000 clones, roughly 90% seen once. The junction had 15 bases not matched to a gene; V was cut back by 4 bases and J by 0 bases. Germline CDR1 and CDR2: SEHNR and FQNEAQ (reference sequence). This CDR3 has 19 residues. The input for sequencing was PBMCs, taken around atezolizumab (anti-PD-L1) treatment. J is TRBJ2-1 and V is TRBV7-9, with TRBD2 identical over 7 bases. This TCR came from a woman of 80 years or more with urothelial cancer. Here the CDR3 reads CASSSTSSLAQNSYNEQFF. Here the CDR3 DNA reads TGTGCCAGCAGCTCCACCTCCTCACTAGCGCAGAACTCCTACAATGAGCAGTTCTTC.